The T cell receptor beta chain under discussion was sequenced for a study of T-cell reconstitution after alpha-beta-depleted transplantation in children. This CDR3 has 13 amino acids. Germline values: CDR1 SGHVS, CDR2 FNYEAQ. The V gene end was trimmed by 5 bases and the J gene end by 7 bases; junction bases not matched to a gene: 7. TCRbeta library construction was performed incorporating unique molecular identifiers. TCRdb itself ran the PCR reads through MiXCR, one entry per CDR3 protein. The sample carries hundreds of thousands of distinct CDR3 sequences, 15% to 20% recorded once. This TCR derives from a human donor who donated a stem cell graft to a child with acute lymphoblastic leukemia. The sample here was PBMCs from the stem cell graft donor, taken from the stem cell graft. This rearrangement joins TRBV7-6 to TRBJ1-2; 7 bases are a match to TRBD1. CDR3 nucleotides: TGTGCCAGCAGCCCCCTCGGGACAGCTGGCTACACCTTC. This sequence encodes CASSPLGTAGYTF.